The source of this TCR beta chain is a study of cytomegalovirus exposure and HLA in healthy donors. Both 60 Vbeta primers and 13 Jbeta primers went into the PCR. Assay: immunoSEQ multiplex PCR; the TCRdb copy retains only in-frame clones and omits some. The sample yields over 110,000 clones, 78% seen once. Turning to this clone: Its antigen is not known.

Germline assignment: CDR1 ENHRY and CDR2 SYGVKD. V lost 10 bases to trimming and J lost 9 bases; unmatched junction nucleotides: 17. CDR3 length equals 14 residues. Findings of the study overall: A few of the chains that were CMV-associated were confirmed in vitro to be specific for CMV antigens.

The sequencing input was PBMCs. The TCR comes from a female donor in good health and CMV-seronegative. The gene calls are TRBV10-3 and TRBJ2-7, with 8 bases identical to TRBD2. CDR3: CATSGGNSVPGQYF. For the CDR3, the DNA is TGTGCCACCAGCGGGGGAAATTCGGTCCCAGGGCAGTACTTC.